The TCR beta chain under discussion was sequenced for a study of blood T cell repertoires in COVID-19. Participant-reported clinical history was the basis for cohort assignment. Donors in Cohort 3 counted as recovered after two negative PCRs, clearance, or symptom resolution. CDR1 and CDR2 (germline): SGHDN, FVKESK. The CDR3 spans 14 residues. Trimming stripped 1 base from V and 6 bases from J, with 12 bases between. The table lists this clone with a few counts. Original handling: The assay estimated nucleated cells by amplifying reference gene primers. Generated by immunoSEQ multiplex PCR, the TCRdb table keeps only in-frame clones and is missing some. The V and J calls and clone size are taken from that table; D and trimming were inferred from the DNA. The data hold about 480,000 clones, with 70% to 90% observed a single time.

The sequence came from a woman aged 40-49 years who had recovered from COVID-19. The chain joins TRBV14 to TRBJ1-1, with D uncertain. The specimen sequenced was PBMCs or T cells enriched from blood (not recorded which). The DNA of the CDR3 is TGTGCCAGCAGCCAAGTTGGGCGGGAGGCTGAAGCTTTCTTT. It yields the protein CASSQVGREAEAFF. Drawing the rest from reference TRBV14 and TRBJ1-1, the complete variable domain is EAGVTQFPSHSVIEKGQTVTLRCDPISGHDNLYWYRRVMGKEIKFLLHFVKESKQDESGMPNNRFLAERTGGTYSTLKVQPAELEDSGVYFCASSQVGREAEAFFGQGTRLTVV.